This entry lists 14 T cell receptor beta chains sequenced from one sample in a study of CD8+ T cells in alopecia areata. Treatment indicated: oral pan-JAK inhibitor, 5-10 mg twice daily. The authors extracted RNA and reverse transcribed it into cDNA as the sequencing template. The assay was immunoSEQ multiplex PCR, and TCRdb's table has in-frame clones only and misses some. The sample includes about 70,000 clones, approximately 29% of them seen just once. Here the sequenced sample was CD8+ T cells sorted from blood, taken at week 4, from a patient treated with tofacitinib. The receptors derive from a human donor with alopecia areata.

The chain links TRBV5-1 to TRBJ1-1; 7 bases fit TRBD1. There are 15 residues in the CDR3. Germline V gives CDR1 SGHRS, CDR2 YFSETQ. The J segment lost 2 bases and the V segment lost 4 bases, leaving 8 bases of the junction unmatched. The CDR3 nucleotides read TGCGCCAGCAGCCCGAGACAGGGACCTAACACTGAAGCTTTCTTT. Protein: CASSPRQGPNTEAFF.

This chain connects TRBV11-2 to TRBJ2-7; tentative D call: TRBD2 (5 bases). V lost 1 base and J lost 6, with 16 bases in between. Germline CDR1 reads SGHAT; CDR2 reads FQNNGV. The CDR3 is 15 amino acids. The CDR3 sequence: CASSLVRLGGSEQYF. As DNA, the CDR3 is TGTGCCAGCAGCTTAGTGCGCCTAGGTGGGAGCGAGCAGTACTTC. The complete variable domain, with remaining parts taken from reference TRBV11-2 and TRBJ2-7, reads EAGVAQSPRYKIIEKRQSVAFWCNPISGHATLYWYQQILGQGPKLLIQFQNNGVVDDSQLPKDRFSAERLKGVDSTLKIQPAKLEDSAVYLCASSLVRLGGSEQYFGPGTRLTVT.

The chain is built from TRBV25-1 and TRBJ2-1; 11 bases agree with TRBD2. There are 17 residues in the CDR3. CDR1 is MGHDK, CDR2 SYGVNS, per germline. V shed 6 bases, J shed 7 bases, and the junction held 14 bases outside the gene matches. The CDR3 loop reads CASSQPPTSGIVNEQFF. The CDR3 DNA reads TGTGCCAGCAGCCAGCCCCCGACTAGCGGGATTGTAAATGAGCAGTTCTTC.

The DNA for the CDR3 is TGTGCCAGCAGCTTAGAGGGATCAGGGGTCGGGACCCAGTACTTC. This sequence encodes CASSLEGSGVGTQYF. The chain is built from TRBV7-9 and TRBJ2-5, with D maybe TRBD1 (6 bases). Germline lookup yields CDR1 SEHNR and CDR2 FQNEAQ (reference sequence). This CDR3 has 15 amino acids. The V end lost 1 base, the J end lost 7 bases, and 16 bases lay between the germline ends.

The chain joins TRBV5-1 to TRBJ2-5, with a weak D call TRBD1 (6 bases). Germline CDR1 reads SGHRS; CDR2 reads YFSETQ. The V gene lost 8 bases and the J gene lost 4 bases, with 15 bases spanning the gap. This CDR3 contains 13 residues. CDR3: CARAVGAGETQYF. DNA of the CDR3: TGCGCCAGAGCCGTGGGGGCTGGAGAGACCCAGTACTTC.

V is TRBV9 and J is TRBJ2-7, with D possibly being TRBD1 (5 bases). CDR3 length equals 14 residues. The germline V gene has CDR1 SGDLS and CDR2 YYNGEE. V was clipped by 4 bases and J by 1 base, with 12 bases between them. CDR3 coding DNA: TGTGCCAGCAGCCCCGGCACAGGTTCCTACGAGCAGTACTTC. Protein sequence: CASSPGTGSYEQYF.

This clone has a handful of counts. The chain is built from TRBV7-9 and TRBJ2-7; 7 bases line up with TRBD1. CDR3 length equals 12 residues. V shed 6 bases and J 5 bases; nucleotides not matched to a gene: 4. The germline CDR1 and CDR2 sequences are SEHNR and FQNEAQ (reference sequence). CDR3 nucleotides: TGTGCCAGCAGAGCAGACAGGGACGAGCAGTACTTC. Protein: CASRADRDEQYF.

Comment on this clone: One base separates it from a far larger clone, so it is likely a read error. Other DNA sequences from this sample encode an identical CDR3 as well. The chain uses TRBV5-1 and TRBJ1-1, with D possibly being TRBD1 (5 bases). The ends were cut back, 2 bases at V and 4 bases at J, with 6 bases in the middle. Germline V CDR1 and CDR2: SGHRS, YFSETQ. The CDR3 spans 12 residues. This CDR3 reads CASSFGTTEAFF. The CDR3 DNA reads TGCGCCAGCAGCTTCGGGACCACTGAAGCTTTCTTT.

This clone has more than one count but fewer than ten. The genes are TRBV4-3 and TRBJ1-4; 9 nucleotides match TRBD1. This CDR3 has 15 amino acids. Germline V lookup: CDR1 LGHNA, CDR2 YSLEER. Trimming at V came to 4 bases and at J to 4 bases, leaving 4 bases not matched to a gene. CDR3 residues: CASSLGQGNNEKLFF. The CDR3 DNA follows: TGCGCCAGCAGCCTGGGACAGGGTAATAATGAAAAACTGTTTTTT.

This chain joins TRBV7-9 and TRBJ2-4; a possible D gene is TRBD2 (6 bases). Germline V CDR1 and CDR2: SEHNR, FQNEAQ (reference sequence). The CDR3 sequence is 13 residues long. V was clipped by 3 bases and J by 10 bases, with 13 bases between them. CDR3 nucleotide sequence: TGTGCCAGCAGCTTCCCCGGGACTGAAATTCAGTACTTC. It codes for CASSFPGTEIQYF.

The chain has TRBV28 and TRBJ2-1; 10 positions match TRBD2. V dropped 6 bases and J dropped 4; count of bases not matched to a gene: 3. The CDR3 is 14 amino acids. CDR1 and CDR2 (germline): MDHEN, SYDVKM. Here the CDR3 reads CASRKREGYNEQFF. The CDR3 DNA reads TGTGCCAGCAGGAAGCGGGAGGGGTACAATGAGCAGTTCTTC. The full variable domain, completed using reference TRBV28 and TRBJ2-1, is DVKVTQSSRYLVKRTGEKVFLECVQDMDHENMFWYRQDPGLGLRLIYFSYDVKMKEKGDIPEGYSVSREKKERFSLILESASTNQTSMYLCASRKREGYNEQFFGPGTRLTVL.

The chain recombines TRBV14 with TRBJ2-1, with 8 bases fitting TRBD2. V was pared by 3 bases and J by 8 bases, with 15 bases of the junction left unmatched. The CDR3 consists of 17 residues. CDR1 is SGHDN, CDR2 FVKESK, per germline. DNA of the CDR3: TGTGCCAGCAGCCACCCGCGTTCCGAGCGGGAGAGGGATGAGCAGTTCTTC. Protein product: CASSHPRSERERDEQFF.

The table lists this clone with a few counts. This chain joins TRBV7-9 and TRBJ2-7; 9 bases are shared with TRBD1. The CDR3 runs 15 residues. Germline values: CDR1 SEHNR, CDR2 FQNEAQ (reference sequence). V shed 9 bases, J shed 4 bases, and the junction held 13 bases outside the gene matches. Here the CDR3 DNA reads TGTGCCAGTTCCTTAACCGGGACAGGGAGGTACGAGCAGTACTTC. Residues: CASSLTGTGRYEQYF.

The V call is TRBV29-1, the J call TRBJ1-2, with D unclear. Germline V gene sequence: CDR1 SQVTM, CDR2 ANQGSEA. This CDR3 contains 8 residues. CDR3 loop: CRFRRNTF. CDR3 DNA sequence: TGCAGATTTCGCCGGAACACCTTC.